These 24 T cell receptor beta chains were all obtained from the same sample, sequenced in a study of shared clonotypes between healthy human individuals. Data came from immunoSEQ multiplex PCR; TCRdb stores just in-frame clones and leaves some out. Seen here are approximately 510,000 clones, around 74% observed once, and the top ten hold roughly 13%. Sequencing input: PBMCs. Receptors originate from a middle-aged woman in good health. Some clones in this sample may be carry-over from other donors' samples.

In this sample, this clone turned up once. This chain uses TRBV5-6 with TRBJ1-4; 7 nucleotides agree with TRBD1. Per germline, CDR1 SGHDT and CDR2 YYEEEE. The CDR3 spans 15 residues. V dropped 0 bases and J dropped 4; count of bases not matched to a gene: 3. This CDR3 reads CASSLADRDNEKLFF. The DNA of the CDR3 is TGTGCCAGCAGCTTGGCCGACAGGGATAATGAAAAACTGTTTTTT.

The CDR3 region is CASRAGLAGDPGGELFF. The CDR3 coding sequence is TGCGCCAGCAGGGCAGGACTAGCGGGAGACCCCGGCGGGGAGCTGTTTTTT. The V gene is TRBV5-1, the J gene TRBJ2-2; TRBD2 agrees at 13 bases. Germline loops: CDR1 SGHRS, CDR2 YFSETQ. The CDR3 runs 17 residues. Germline trimming cut 5 bases from V and 7 bases from J; bases unmatched to any gene: 11.

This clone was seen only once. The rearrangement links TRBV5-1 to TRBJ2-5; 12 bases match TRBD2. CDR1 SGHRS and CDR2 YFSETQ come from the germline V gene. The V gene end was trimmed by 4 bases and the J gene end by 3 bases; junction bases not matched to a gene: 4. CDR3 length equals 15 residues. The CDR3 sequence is CASSVLAGGKETQYF. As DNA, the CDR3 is TGCGCCAGCAGCGTACTAGCGGGAGGAAAAGAGACCCAGTACTTC.

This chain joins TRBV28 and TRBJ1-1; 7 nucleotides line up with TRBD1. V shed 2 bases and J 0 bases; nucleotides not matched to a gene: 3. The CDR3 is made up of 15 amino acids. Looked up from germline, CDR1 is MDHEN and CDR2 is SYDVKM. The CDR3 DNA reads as TGTGCCAGCAGTTTAGTGGACAGGCTGAACACTGAAGCTTTCTTT. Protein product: CASSLVDRLNTEAFF.

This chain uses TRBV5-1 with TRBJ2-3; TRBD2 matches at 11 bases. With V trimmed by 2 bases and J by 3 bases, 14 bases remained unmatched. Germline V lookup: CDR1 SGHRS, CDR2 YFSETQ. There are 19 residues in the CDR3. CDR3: CASSFGSLAGGKGTDTQYF. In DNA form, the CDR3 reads TGCGCCAGCAGCTTCGGGAGTCTAGCGGGAGGAAAAGGGACAGATACGCAGTATTTT. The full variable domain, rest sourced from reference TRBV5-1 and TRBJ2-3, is KAGVTQTPRYLIKTRGQQVTLSCSPISGHRSVSWYQQTPGQGLQFLFEYFSETQRNKGNFPGRFSGRQFSNSRSEMNVSTLELGDSALYLCASSFGSLAGGKGTDTQYFGPGTRLTVL.

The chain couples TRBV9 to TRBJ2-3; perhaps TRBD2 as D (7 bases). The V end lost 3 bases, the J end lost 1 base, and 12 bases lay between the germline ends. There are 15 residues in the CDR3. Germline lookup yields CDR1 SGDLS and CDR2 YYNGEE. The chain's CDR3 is CASSARGGGTDTQYF. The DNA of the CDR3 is TGTGCCAGCAGCGCAAGGGGGGGCGGCACAGATACGCAGTATTTT.

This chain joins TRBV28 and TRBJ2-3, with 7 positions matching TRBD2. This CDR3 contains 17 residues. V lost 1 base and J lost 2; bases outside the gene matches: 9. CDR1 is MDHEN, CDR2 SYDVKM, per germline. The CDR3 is CASSLLAARGDTDTQYF. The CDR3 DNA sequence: TGTGCCAGCAGTTTATTGGCCGCTCGGGGGGACACAGATACGCAGTATTTT.

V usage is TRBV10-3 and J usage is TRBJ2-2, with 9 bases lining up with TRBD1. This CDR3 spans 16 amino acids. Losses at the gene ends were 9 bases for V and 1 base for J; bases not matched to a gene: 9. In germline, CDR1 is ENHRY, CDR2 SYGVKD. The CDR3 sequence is CAIATRDRVNTGELFF. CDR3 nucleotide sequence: TGTGCCATTGCGACCCGGGACAGGGTGAACACCGGGGAGCTGTTTTTT.

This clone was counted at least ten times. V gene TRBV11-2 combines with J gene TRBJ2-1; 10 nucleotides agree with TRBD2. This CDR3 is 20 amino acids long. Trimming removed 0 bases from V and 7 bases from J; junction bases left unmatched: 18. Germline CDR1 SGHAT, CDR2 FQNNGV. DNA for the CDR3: TGTGCCAGCAGCTTAGATTGGACTATAGGACTAGCGGCCCGACCAAATGAGCAGTTCTTC. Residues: CASSLDWTIGLAARPNEQFF.

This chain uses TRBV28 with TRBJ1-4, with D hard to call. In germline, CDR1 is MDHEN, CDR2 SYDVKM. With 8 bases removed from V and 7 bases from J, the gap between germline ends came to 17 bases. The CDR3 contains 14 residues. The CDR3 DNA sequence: TGTGCCAGCTACTCCCCAGGACTGGGTGAAAAACTGTTTTTT. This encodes CASYSPGLGEKLFF. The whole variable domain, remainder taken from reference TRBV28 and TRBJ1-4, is DVKVTQSSRYLVKRTGEKVFLECVQDMDHENMFWYRQDPGLGLRLIYFSYDVKMKEKGDIPEGYSVSREKKERFSLILESASTNQTSMYLCASYSPGLGEKLFFGSGTQLSVL.

The CDR3 here is CASSLGQGEQETQYF. CDR3 in DNA: TGTGCCAGTAGTCTCGGACAGGGGGAGCAAGAGACCCAGTACTTC. This chain uses TRBV19 with TRBJ2-5; 10 nucleotides align to TRBD1. The trim removed 5 bases at V and 2 bases at J, leaving 5 bases unmatched. Germline CDR1 LNHDA, CDR2 SQIVND (reference sequence). This CDR3 has 15 residues.

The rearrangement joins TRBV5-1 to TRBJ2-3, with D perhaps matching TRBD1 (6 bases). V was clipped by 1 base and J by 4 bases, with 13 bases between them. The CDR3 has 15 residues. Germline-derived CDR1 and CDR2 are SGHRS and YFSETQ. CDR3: CASSLSTGIADTQYF. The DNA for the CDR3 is TGCGCCAGCAGCTTGAGTACAGGGATTGCAGATACGCAGTATTTT.

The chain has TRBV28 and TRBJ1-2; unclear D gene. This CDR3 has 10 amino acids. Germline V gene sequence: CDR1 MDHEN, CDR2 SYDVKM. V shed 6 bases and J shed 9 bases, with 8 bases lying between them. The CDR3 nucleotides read TGTGCCAGCAGGCGGGCAAGCTACACCTTC. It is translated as CASRRASYTF.

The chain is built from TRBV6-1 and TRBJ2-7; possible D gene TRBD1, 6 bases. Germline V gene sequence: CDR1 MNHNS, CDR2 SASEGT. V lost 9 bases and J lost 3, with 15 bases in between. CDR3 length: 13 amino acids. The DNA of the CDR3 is TGTGCCAGTACTGGACAGAAGGGCTACGAGCAGTACTTC. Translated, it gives CASTGQKGYEQYF.

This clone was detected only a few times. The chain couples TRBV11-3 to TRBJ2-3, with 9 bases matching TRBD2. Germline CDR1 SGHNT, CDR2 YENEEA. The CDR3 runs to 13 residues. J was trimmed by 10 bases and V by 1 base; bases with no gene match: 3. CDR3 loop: CASSLVGGRAQYF. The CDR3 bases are TGTGCCAGCAGCTTAGTGGGCGGGAGGGCGCAGTATTTT.

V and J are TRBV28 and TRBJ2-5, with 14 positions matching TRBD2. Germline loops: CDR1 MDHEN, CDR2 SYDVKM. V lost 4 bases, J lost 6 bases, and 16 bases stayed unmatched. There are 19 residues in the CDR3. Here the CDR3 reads CASSSRSGTSGSFKKTQYF. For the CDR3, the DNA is TGTGCCAGCAGTTCCCGCTCCGGGACTAGCGGGAGCTTCAAAAAGACCCAGTACTTC.

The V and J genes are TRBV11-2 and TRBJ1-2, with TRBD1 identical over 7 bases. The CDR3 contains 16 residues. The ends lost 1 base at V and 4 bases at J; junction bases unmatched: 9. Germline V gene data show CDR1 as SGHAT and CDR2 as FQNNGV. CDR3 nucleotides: TGTGCCAGCAGCTTAGGTTCGACAGGGACCGGCTATGGCTACACCTTC. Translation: CASSLGSTGTGYGYTF.

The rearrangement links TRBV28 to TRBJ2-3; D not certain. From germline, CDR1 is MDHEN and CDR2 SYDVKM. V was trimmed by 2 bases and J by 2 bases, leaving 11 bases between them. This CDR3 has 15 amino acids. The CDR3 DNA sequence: TGTGCCAGCAGTTTAAGGAACTTCTACACAGATACGCAGTATTTT. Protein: CASSLRNFYTDTQYF.

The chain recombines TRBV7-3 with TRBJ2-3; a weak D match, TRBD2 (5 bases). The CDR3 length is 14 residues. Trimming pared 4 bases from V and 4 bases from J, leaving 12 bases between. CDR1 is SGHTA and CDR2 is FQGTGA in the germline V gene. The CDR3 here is CASSSGLFPDTQYF. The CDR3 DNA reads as TGTGCCAGCAGCTCCGGACTCTTCCCAGATACGCAGTATTTT.

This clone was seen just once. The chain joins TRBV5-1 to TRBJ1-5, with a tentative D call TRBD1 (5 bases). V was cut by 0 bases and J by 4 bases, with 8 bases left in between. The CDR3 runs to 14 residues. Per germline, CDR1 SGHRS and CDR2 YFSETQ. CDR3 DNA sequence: TGCGCCAGCAGCTTGGGGGGGGAGAATCAGCCCCAGCATTTT. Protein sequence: CASSLGGENQPQHF.

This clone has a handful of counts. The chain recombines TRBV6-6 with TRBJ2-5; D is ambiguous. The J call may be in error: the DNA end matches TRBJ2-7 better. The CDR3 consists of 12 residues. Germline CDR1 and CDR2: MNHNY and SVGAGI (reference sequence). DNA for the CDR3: TGTGCCAGCAGTTACTCGTACTACGAGCAGTACTTC. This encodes CASSYSYYEQYF.

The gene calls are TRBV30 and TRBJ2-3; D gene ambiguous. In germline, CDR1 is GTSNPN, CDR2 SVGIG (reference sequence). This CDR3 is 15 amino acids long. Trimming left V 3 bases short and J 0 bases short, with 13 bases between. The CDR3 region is CAWSRRAPSTDTQYF. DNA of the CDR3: TGTGCCTGGAGCCGCCGGGCCCCCAGCACAGATACGCAGTATTTT.

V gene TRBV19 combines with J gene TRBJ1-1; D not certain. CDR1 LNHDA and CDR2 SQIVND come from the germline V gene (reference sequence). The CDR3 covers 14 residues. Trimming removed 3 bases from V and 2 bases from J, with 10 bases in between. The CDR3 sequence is CASSISGTNTEAFF. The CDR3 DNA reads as TGTGCCAGTAGTATCTCGGGCACAAACACTGAAGCTTTCTTT.

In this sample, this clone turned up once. CDR3 sequence reads: CASSLDLDGEQYF. DNA of the CDR3: TGTGCCAGCAGCTTAGATCTAGACGGGGAGCAGTACTTC. The chain has TRBV11-2 and TRBJ2-7, with no clear D. The CDR3 runs to 13 residues. Germline CDR1 reads SGHAT; CDR2 reads FQNNGV. V was cut by 0 bases and J by 7 bases, with 10 bases left in between.